This passage covers 8 T cell receptor beta chains from one sample sequenced in a study of post-analysis software for immune sequencing data. General study findings and limits: About five TRBV segments appeared more often in patients than in controls, and TRBV5-6, TRBV5-1 and TRBV20-1 were among these.

Antigens for these TCRs are unknown. Included in the TCR beta cDNA libraries were unique molecular identifiers. One entry per CDR3 protein, called by TCRdb with MiXCR from the PCR reads. The sample lists hundreds of thousands of distinct CDR3 sequences, 55% to 60% occurring once. The sequenced sample was blood. The receptors derive from a girl aged 2 to 10 with multiple sclerosis.

The CDR3 nucleotides read TGTGCCACCAGCAAACCCTCCTACGAGCAGTACTTC. Encoded protein: CATSKPSYEQYF. The chain combines TRBV15 with TRBJ2-7; no definite D call. CDR1 and CDR2 (germline): LNHNV, YYDKDF (reference sequence). The CDR3 has 12 amino acids. V lost 4 bases to trimming and J lost 0 bases, with 4 bases between them.

The V call is TRBV7-2, the J call TRBJ2-1; 7 positions match TRBD2. TRBJ2-7 explains the end of the DNA better; the J call may be wrong. Germline-derived CDR1 and CDR2 are SGHTA and FQGNSA. The CDR3 totals 16 residues. The CDR3 sequence is CASSLVGGGIVNEQYF. The CDR3, as DNA: TGTGCCAGCAGCTTAGTCGGCGGGGGAATAGTCAATGAGCAGTACTTC.

V is TRBV9 and J is TRBJ2-1; 9 bases agree with TRBD2. CDR1 and CDR2 from the germline V gene are SGDLS and YYNGEE. The J segment lost 4 bases and the V segment lost 4 bases, leaving 12 bases of the junction unmatched. The CDR3 contains 17 residues. CDR3 residues: CASSLTDSGGPYNEQFF. CDR3 DNA sequence: TGTGCCAGCAGCCTCACTGATAGCGGGGGCCCATACAATGAGCAGTTCTTC.

This sequence joins TRBV20-1 and TRBJ1-5; possibly TRBD1 for D (5 bases). Trimming left V 5 bases short and J 4 bases short, with 12 bases between. CDR3 length equals 13 residues. The germline gives CDR1 DFQATT, CDR2 SNEGSKA (reference sequence). Written as DNA, the CDR3 is TGCAGTGCTGGGGGACGGCTGAATCAGCCCCAGCATTTT. Protein sequence: CSAGGRLNQPQHF.

This clonotype has just a few counts. The rearrangement uses TRBV6-5 and TRBJ2-5; D is unclear. Germline V gives CDR1 MNHEY, CDR2 SVGAGI. CDR3 length equals 15 residues. The V gene lost 0 bases and the J gene lost 3 bases, with 11 bases spanning the gap. The CDR3 region has the DNA TGTGCCAGCAGTTACTCGATTAGTCCCAAAGAGACCCAGTACTTC. Residues: CASSYSISPKETQYF.

This chain links TRBV7-2 with TRBJ2-1; TRBD2 agrees at 9 bases. The trim removed 1 base at V and 8 bases at J, leaving 6 bases unmatched. The CDR3 has 15 residues. Germline V gene lookup returns CDR1 SGHTA and CDR2 FQGNSA. The CDR3 loop reads CASSLDGRGGDEQFF. CDR3 DNA sequence: TGTGCCAGCAGCTTAGATGGGCGGGGGGGTGATGAGCAGTTCTTC.

The V call is TRBV4-1, the J call TRBJ1-2; maybe TRBD1 (5 bases). This CDR3 region has 15 residues. Germline CDR1 and CDR2: MGHRA and YSYEKL. V lost 0 bases, J lost 1 base, and 9 bases lay in between. This CDR3 reads CASSQEAGINYGYTF. The CDR3, as DNA: TGCGCCAGCAGCCAAGAGGCAGGGATTAACTATGGCTACACCTTC.

The chain carries TRBV20-1 and TRBJ2-3, with unresolved D. The V end lost 0 bases, the J end lost 4 bases, and 14 bases lay between the germline ends. There are 15 residues in the CDR3. Germline values: CDR1 DFQATT, CDR2 SNEGSKA (reference sequence). This CDR3 is CSARDYLSPSDTQYF. In DNA form, the CDR3 reads TGCAGTGCTAGAGATTACCTGTCCCCGTCAGATACGCAGTATTTT.